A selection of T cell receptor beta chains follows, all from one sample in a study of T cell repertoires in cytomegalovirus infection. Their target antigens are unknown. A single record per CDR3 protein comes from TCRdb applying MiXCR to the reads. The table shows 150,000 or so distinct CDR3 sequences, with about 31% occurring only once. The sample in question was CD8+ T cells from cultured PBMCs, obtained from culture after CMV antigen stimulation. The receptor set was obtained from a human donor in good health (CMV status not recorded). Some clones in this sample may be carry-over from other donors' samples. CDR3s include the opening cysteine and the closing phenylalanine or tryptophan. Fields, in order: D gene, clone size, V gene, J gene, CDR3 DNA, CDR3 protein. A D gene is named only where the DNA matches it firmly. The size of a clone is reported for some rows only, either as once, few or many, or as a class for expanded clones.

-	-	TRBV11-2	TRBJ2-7	TGTGCCAGCAGCTTAGGTTCGTTTTCCGAGCAGTACTTC	CASSLGSFSEQYF
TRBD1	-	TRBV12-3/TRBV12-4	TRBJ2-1	TGTGCCAGCAGTTCTACAGGGGCGACTTACAATGAGCAGTTCTTC	CASSSTGATYNEQFF
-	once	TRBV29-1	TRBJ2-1	TGCAGCGTCCCGGGCCTATCCTACAATGAGCAGTTCTTC	CSVPGLSYNEQFF
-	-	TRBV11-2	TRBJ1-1	TGTGCCAGCAGCTTAGATCGCCGGACACCGGTGGGCACTGAAGCTTTCTTT	CASSLDRRTPVGTEAFF
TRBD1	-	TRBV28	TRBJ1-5	TGTGCCAGCAACCCAGGGGGCGGATATCAGCCCCAGCATTTT	CASNPGGGYQPQHF
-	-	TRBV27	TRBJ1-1	TGTGCCAGCAGTACCACCGCAGGGGCCGGAAAAGAAGCTTTCTTT	CASSTTAGAGKEAFF
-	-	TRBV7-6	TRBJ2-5	TGTGCCAGCAGCCCATATGTCCAAGAGACCCAGTACTTC	CASSPYVQETQYF
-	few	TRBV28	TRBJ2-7	TGTGCCAGCAGCAATAGACGGACCCTACCTTACGAGCAGTACTTC	CASSNRRTLPYEQYF
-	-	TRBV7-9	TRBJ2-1	TGTGCCAGCAGCCTAGTACCCCACAATGAGCAGTTCTTC	CASSLVPHNEQFF
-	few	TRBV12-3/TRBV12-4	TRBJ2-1	TGTGCCAGCAGTTTAGACTTATACAATGAGCAGTTCTTC	CASSLDLYNEQFF
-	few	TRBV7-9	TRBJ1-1	TGTGCCAGCAGCCTCGGCGGGTCTAACACTGAAGCTTTCTTT	CASSLGGSNTEAFF
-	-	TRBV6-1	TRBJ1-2	TGTGCCAGCAGTGCCCCGGCCGGACCGCCCGATGGCTACACCTTC	CASSAPAGPPDGYTF
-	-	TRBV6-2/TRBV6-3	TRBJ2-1	TGTGCCAGCACCTCGAGCAGCTCCTACAATGAGCAGTTCTTC	CASTSSSSYNEQFF
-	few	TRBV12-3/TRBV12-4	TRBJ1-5	TGTGCCAGCAGCTGGGGGAACTGGCAGCCCCAGCATTTT	CASSWGNWQPQHF
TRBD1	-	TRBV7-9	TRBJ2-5	TGTGCCAGCAGTAAGGGACAGGGGTTGGAGGAGACCCAGTACTTC	CASSKGQGLEETQYF
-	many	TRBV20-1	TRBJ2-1	TGCAGTGCTAGAGATTATAGCCTAGCCCACCCCGAGCAGTTCTTC	CSARDYSLAHPEQFF